This T cell receptor (beta chain) appears in the sequencing data of a study of control samples from healthy donors and cancer patients. Trimming took 7 bases from V and 3 from J, leaving 9 bases between them. The length of the CDR3 is 12 residues. Germline assignment: CDR1 WSHSY and CDR2 SAAADI. Using immunoSEQ multiplex PCR, the repertoire was profiled, and TCRdb retains in-frame clones only, with some absent. The repertoire includes under 110,000 clones, roughly 91% of them detected once, and approximately 7.8% sits in the top ten. The TCR was taken from a man aged 25-40 years in good health. The V call is TRBV10-2, the J call TRBJ2-5; D is possibly TRBD2 (6 bases). The specimen sequenced was blood. CDR3 region: CASKGGEETQYF. In DNA form, the CDR3 reads TGCGCCAGCAAGGGCGGGGAAGAGACCCAGTACTTC.